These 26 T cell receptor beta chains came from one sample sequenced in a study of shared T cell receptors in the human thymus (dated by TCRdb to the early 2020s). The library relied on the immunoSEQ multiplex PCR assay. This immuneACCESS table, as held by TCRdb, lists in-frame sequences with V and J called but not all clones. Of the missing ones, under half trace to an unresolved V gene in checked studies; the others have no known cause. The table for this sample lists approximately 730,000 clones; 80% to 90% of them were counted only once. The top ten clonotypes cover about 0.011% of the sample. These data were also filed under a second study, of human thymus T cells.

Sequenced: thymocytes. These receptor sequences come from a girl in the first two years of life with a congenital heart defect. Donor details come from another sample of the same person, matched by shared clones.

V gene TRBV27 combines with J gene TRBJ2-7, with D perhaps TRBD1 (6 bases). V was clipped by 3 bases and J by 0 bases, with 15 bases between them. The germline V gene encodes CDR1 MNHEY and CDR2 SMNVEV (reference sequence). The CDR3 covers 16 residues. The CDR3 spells CASSFLPGHNSYEQYF. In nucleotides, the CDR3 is TGTGCCAGCAGTTTCCTTCCGGGACATAACTCCTACGAGCAGTACTTC.

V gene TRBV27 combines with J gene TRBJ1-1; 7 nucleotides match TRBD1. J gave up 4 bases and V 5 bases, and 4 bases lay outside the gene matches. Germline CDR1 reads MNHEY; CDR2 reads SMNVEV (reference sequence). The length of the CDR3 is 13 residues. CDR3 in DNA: TGTGCCAGCAGTACCGGACAGGTCACTGAAGCTTTCTTT. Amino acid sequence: CASSTGQVTEAFF.

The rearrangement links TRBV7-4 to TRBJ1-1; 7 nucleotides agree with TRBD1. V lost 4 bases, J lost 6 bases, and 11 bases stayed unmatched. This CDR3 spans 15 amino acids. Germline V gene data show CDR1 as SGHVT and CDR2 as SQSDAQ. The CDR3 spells CASSSKDRLKAEAFF. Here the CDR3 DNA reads TGTGCCAGCAGCTCGAAGGACAGGTTAAAAGCTGAAGCTTTCTTT.

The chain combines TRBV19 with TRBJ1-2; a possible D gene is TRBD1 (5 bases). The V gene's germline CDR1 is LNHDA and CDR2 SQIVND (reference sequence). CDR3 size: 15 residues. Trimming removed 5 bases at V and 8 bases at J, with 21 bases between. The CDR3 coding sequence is TGTGCCAGTAGTTCAACCCTCAAGGGGCATGGGGGCTACACCTTC. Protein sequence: CASSSTLKGHGGYTF. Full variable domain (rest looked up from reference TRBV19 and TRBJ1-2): DGGITQSPKYLFRKEGQNVTLSCEQNLNHDAMYWYRQDPGQGLRLIYYSQIVNDFQKGDIAEGYSVSREKKESFPLTVTSAQKNPTAFYLCASSSTLKGHGGYTFGSGTRLTVV.

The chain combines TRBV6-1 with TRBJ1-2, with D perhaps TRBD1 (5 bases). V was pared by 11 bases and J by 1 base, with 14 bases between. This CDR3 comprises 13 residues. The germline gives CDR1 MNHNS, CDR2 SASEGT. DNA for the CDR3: TGTGCCGCCTGGGTACAGGTTAACTATGGCTACACCTTC. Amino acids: CAAWVQVNYGYTF.

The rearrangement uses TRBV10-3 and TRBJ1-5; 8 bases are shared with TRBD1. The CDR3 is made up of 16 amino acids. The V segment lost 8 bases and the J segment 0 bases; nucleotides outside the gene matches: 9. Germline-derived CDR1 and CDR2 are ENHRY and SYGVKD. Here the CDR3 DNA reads TGTGCCATCGGGGCAAGGGACAGGCATAGCAATCAGCCCCAGCATTTT. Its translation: CAIGARDRHSNQPQHF.

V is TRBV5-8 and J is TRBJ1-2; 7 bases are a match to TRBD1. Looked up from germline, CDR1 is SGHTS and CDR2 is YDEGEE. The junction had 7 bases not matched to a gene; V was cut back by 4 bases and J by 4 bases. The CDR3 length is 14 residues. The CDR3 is CASSADRDSYGYTF. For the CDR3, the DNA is TGTGCCAGCAGCGCTGACAGGGATAGCTATGGCTACACCTTC.

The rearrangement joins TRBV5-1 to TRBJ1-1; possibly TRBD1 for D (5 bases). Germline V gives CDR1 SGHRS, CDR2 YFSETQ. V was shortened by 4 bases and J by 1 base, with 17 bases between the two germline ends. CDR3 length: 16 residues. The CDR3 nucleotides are TGCGCCAGCAGCCCAAATCGCGGGGGGAAGAACACTGAAGCTTTCTTT. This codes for CASSPNRGGKNTEAFF.

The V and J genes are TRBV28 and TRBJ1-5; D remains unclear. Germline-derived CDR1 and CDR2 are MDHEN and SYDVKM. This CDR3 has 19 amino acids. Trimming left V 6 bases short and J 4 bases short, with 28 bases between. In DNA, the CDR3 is TGTGCCAGCAGGCCCTCGGGTGAGGTCCATCCGGGAAATAATCAGCCCCAGCATTTT. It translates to CASRPSGEVHPGNNQPQHF.

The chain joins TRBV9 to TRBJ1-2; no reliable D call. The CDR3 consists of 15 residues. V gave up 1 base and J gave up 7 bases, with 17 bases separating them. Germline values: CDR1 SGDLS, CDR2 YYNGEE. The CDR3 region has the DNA TGTGCCAGCAGCGTAAACCGAATCGAGGACTCTGGCTACACCTTC. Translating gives CASSVNRIEDSGYTF.

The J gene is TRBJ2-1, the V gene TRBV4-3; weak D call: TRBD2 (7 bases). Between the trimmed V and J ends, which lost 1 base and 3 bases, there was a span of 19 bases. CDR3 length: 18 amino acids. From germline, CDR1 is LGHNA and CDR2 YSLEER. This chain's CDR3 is CASSQVGGGPLLYNEQFF. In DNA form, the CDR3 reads TGCGCCAGCAGCCAAGTAGGGGGGGGGCCCCTTCTCTACAATGAGCAGTTCTTC.

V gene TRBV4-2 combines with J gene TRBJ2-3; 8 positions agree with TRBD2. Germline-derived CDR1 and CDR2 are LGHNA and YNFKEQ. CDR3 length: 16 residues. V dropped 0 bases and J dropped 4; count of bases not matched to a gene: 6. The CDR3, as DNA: TGTGCCAGCAGCCAAGAATCGGGGGGGCCCCCAGATACGCAGTATTTT. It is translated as CASSQESGGPPDTQYF.

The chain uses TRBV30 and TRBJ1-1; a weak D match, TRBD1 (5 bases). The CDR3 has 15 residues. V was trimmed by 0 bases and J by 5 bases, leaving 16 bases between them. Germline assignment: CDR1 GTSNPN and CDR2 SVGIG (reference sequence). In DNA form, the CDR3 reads TGTGCCTGGAGTGTACGGGGGGGACCTCGGACTGAAGCTTTCTTT. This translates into CAWSVRGGPRTEAFF. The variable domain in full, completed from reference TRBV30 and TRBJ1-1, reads SQTIHQWPATLVQPVGSPLSLECTVEGTSNPNLYWYRQAAGRGLQLLFYSVGIGQISSEVPQNLSASRPQDRQFILSSKKLLLSDSGFYLCAWSVRGGPRTEAFFGQGTRLTVV.

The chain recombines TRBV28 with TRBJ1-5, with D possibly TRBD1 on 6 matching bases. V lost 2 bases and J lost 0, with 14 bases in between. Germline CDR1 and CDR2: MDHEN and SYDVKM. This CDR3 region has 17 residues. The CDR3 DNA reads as TGTGCCAGCAGTTTAAGGACAGACCGATTTAGCAATCAGCCCCAGCATTTT. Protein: CASSLRTDRFSNQPQHF. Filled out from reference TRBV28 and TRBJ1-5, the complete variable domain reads DVKVTQSSRYLVKRTGEKVFLECVQDMDHENMFWYRQDPGLGLRLIYFSYDVKMKEKGDIPEGYSVSREKKERFSLILESASTNQTSMYLCASSLRTDRFSNQPQHFGDGTRLSIL.

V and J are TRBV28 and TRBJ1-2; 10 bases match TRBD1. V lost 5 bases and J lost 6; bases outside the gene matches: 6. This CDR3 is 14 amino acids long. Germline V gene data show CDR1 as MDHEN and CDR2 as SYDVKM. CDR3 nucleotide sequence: TGTGCCAGCAGTGGTACCGGGACAGGGGATGGCTACACCTTC. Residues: CASSGTGTGDGYTF.

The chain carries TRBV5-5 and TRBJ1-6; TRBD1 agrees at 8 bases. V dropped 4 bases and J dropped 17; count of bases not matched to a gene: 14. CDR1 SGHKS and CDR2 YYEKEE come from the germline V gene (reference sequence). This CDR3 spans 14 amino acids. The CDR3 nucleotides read TGTGCCAGCAGCCCGCCGGGACAGGCCGTTGGTGTCCACTTT. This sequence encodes CASSPPGQAVGVHF.

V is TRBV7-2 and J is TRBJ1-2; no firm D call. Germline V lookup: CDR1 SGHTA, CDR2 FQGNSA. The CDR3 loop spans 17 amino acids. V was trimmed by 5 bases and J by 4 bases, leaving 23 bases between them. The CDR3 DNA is TGTGCCAGCAGCCTTAGGGATAGCGCCTTAATCTTCTATGGCTACACCTTC. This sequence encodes CASSLRDSALIFYGYTF. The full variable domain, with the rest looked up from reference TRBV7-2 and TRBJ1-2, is GAGVSQSPSNKVTEKGKDVELRCDPISGHTALYWYRQSLGQGLEFLIYFQGNSAPDKSGLPSDRFSAERTGGSVSTLTIQRTQQEDSAVYLCASSLRDSALIFYGYTFGSGTRLTVV.

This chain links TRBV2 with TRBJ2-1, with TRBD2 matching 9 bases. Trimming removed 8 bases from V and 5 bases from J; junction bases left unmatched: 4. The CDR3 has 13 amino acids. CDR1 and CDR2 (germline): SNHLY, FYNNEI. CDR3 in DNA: TGTGCCAGCCATAAGCGGGGGGACAATGAGCAGTTCTTC. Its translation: CASHKRGDNEQFF. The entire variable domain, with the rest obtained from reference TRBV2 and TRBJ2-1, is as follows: EPEVTQTPSHQVTQMGQEVILRCVPISNHLYFYWYRQILGQKVEFLVSFYNNEISEKSEIFDDQFSVERPDGSNFTLKIRSTKLEDSAMYFCASHKRGDNEQFFGPGTRLTVL.

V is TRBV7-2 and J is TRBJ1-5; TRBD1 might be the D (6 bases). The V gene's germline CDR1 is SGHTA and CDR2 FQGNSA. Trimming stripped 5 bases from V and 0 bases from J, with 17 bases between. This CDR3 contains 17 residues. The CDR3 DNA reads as TGTGCCAGCAGCCAAGTCGGACAGTTTTATAGCAATCAGCCCCAGCATTTT. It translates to CASSQVGQFYSNQPQHF.

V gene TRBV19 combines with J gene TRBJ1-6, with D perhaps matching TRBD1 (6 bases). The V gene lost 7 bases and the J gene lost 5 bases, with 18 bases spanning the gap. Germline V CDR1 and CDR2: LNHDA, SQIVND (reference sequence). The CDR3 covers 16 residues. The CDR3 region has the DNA TGTGCCAGTACCCCGACCCGGGACAATGATAATTCACCCCTCCACTTT. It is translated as CASTPTRDNDNSPLHF.

Here the CDR3 DNA reads TGTGCCAGCAGTGATCAGGGGACAGGGGGCGCTTACTATGGCTACACCTTC. It is translated as CASSDQGTGGAYYGYTF. The rearrangement joins TRBV6-1 to TRBJ1-2; TRBD1 matches at 12 bases. This CDR3 has 17 residues. The V gene's germline CDR1 is MNHNS and CDR2 SASEGT. J was trimmed by 3 bases and V by 3 bases; bases with no gene match: 8.

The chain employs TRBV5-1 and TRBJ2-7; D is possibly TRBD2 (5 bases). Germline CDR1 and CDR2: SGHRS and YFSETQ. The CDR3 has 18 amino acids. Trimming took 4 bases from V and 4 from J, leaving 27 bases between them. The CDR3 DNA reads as TGCGCCAGCAGCATCGCGATGGAGCGGAAATCACAGAATTACGAGCAGTACTTC. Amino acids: CASSIAMERKSQNYEQYF.

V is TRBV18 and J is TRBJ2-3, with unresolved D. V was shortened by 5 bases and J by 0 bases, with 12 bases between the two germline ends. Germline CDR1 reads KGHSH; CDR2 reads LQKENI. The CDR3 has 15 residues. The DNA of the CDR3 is TGTGCCAGCTCAAGTCTAGGCTTAAGCACAGATACGCAGTATTTT. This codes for CASSSLGLSTDTQYF.

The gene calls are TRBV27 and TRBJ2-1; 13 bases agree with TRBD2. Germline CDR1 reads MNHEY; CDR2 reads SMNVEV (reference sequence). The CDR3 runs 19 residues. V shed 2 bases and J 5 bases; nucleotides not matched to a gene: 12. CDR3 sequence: CASSLPRLAGGQPDNEQFF. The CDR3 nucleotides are TGTGCCAGCAGTTTACCCCGACTAGCGGGGGGTCAGCCTGACAATGAGCAGTTCTTC.

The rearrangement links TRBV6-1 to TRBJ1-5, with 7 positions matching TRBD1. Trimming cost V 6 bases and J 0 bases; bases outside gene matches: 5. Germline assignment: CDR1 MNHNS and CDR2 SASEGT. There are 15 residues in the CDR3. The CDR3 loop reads CASSEGQNSNQPQHF. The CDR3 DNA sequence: TGTGCCAGCAGCGAGGGACAGAATAGCAATCAGCCCCAGCATTTT.

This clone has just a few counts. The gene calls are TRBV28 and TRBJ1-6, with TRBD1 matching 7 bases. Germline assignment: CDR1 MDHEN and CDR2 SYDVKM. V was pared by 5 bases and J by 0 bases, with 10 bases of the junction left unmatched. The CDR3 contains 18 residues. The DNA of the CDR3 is TGTGCCAGCAGTGTGGGACAGTACTGCCTCTCCTATAATTCACCCCTCCACTTT. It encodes CASSVGQYCLSYNSPLHF.